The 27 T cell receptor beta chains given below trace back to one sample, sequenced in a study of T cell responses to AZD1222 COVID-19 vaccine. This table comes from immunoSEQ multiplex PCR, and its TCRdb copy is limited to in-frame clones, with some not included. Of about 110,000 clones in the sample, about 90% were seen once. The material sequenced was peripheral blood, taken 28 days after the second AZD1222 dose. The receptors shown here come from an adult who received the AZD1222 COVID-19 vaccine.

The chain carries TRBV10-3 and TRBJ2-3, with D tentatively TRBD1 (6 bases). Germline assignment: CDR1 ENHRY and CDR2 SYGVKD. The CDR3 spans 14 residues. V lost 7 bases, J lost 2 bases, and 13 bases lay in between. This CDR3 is CAIKANRVTDTQYF. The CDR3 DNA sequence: TGTGCCATCAAGGCCAACAGGGTCACAGATACGCAGTATTTT.

CDR3 amino acids: CASSLVVGGPSFIDTQYF. The CDR3 DNA is TGTGCCAGCAGCTTAGTGGTGGGAGGGCCCTCGTTCATAGATACGCAGTATTTT. The V call is TRBV7-2, the J call TRBJ2-3; 7 bases align to TRBD2. The CDR3 extends over 18 amino acids. V lost 1 base and J lost 5; bases outside the gene matches: 15. CDR1 is SGHTA and CDR2 is FQGNSA in the germline V gene.

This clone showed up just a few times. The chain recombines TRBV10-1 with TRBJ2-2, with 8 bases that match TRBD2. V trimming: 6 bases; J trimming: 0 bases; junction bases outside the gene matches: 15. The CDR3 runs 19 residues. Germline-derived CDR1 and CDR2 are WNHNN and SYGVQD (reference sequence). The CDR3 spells CASSPHSGDRPANTGELFF. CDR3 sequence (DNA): TGCGCCAGCAGCCCCCATAGCGGGGACCGACCCGCGAACACCGGGGAGCTGTTTTTT.

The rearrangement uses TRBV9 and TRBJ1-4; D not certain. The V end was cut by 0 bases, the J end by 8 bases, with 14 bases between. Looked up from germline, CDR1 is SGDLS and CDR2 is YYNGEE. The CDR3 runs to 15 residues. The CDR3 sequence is CASSVEIGYGEKLFF. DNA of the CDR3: TGTGCCAGCAGCGTAGAGATAGGGTACGGGGAAAAACTGTTTTTT. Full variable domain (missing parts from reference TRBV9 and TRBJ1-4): DSGVTQTPKHLITATGQRVTLRCSPRSGDLSVYWYQQSLDQGLQFLIQYYNGEERAKGNILERFSAQQFPDLHSELNLSSLELGDSALYFCASSVEIGYGEKLFFGSGTQLSVL.

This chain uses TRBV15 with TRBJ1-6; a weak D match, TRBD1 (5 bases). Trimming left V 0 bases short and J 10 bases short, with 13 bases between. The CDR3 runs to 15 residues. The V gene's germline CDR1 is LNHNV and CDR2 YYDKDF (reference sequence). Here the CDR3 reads CATSRDLQGPSPLHF. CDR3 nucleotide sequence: TGTGCCACCAGCAGAGATCTTCAGGGTCCATCACCCCTCCACTTT.

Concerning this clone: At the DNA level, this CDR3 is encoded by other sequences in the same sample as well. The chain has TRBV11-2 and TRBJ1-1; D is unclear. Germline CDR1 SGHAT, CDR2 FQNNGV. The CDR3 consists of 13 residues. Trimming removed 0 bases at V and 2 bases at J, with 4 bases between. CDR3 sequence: CASSLEGNTEAFF. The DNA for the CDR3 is TGTGCCAGCAGCTTAGAGGGAAACACTGAAGCTTTCTTT.

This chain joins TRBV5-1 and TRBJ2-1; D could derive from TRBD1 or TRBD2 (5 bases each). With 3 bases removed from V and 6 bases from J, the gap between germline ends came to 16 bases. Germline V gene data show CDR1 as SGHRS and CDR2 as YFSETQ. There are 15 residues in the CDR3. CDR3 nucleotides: TGCGCCAGCAGCTGGGGGTCTCTGTCACGCAATGAGCAGTTCTTC. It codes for CASSWGSLSRNEQFF.

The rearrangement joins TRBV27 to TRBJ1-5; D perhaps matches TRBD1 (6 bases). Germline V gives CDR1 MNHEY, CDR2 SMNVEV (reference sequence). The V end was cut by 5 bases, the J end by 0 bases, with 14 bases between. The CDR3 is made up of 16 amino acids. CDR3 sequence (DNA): TGTGCCAGCAGTGGGGGGACACCGTATAGCAATCAGCCCCAGCATTTT. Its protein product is CASSGGTPYSNQPQHF.

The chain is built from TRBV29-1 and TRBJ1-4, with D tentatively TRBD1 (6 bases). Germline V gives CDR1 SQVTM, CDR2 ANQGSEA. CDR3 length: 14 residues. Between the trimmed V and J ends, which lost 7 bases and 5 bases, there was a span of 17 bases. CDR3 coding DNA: TGCAGCGCCGTAGGACAGCGCGGAAATGAAAAACTGTTTTTT. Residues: CSAVGQRGNEKLFF.

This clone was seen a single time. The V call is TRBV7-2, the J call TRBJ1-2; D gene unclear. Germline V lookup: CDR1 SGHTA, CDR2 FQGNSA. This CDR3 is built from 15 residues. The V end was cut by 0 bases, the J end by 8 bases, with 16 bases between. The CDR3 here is CASSLARETAFGYTF. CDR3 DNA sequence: TGTGCCAGCAGCTTAGCGCGTGAAACGGCTTTCGGCTACACCTTC.

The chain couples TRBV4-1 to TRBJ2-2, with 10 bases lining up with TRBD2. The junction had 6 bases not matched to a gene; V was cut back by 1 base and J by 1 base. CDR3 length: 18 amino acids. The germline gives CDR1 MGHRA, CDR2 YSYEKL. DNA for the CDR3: TGCGCCAGCAGCCAAGCCCTCTTAGCGGGGGGGAACACCGGGGAGCTGTTTTTT. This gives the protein CASSQALLAGGNTGELFF.

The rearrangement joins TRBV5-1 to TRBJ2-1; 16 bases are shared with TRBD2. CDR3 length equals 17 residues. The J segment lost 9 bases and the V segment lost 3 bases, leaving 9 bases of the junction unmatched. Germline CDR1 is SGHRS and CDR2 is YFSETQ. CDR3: CASSSGLAGGQQSEQFF. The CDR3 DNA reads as TGCGCCAGCAGCTCGGGACTAGCGGGAGGGCAGCAGAGTGAGCAGTTCTTC.

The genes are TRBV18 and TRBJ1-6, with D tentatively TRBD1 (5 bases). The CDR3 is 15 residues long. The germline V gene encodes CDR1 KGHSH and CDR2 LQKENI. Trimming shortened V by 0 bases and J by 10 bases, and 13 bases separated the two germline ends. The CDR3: CASSPPVGGMSPLHF. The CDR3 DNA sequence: TGTGCCAGCTCACCACCAGTGGGGGGAATGTCACCCCTCCACTTT.

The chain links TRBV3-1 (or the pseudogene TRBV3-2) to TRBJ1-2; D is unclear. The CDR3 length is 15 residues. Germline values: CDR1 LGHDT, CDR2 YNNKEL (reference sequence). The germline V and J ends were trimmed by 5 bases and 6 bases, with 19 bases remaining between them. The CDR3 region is CASSSPWRTANGYTF. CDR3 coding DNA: TGTGCCAGCAGCAGCCCCTGGAGGACCGCAAATGGCTACACCTTC.

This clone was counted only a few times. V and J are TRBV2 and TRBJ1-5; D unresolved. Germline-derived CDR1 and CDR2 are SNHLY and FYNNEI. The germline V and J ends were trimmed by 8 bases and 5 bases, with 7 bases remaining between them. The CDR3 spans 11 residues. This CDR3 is CASAIHQPQHF. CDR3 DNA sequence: TGTGCCAGCGCAATACATCAGCCCCAGCATTTT.

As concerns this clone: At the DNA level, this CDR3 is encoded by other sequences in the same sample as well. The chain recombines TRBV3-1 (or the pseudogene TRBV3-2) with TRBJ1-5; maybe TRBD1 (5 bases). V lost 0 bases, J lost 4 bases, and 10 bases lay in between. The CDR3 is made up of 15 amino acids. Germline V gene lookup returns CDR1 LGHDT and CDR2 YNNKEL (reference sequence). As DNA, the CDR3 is TGTGCCAGCAGCCAAGATGGGGCAGCTAATCAGCCCCAGCATTTT. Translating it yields CASSQDGAANQPQHF.

The CDR3 DNA reads as TGTGCCAGCTCACGCACTCAGGGGTTCGTCACTGAAGCTTTCTTT. Encoded protein: CASSRTQGFVTEAFF. The chain combines TRBV18 with TRBJ1-1; D possibly corresponds to TRBD1 (6 bases). This CDR3 has 15 amino acids. The V end was cut by 4 bases, the J end by 4 bases, with 16 bases between. Germline V gene data show CDR1 as KGHSH and CDR2 as LQKENI.

The CDR3 sequence: CASSTQLSSYEQYF. In DNA, the CDR3 is TGTGCCAGTAGTACCCAATTAAGCTCCTACGAGCAGTACTTC. V usage is TRBV19 and J usage is TRBJ2-7; D unclear. V lost 4 bases and J 0 bases, leaving 10 bases between the germline ends. Germline CDR1 LNHDA, CDR2 SQIVND (reference sequence). The CDR3 is 14 amino acids.

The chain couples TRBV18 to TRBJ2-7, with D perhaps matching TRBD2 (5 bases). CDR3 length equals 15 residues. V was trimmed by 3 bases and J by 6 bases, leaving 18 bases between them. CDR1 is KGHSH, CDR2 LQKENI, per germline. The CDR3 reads CASSPQTLNAGEQYF. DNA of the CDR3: TGTGCCAGCTCACCGCAGACGCTTAACGCGGGCGAGCAGTACTTC.

DNA of the CDR3: TGTGCCAGCAGCTTGGCTAGCGGGAGGGGCCTCAACGAGCAGTACTTC. Translating gives CASSLASGRGLNEQYF. The J gene is TRBJ2-7, the V gene TRBV5-4; TRBD2 aligns across 12 bases. The CDR3 has 16 amino acids. The V segment lost 0 bases and the J segment 5 bases; nucleotides outside the gene matches: 6. Per germline, CDR1 SGHNT and CDR2 YYREEE (reference sequence).

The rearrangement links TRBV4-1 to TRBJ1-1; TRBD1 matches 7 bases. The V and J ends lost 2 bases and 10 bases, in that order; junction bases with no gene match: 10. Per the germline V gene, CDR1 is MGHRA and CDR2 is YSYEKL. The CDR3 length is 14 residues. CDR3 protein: CASSQPGQAPGAFF. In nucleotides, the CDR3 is TGCGCCAGCAGCCAACCCGGACAGGCCCCCGGAGCTTTCTTT.

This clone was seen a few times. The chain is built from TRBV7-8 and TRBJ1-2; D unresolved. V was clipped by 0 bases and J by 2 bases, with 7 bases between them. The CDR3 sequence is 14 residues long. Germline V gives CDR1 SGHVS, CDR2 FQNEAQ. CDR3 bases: TGTGCCAGCAGCTTAGCTGGCACCAACTATGGCTACACCTTC. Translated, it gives CASSLAGTNYGYTF. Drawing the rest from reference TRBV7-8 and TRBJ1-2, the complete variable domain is GAGVSQSPRYKVAKRGQDVALRCDPISGHVSLFWYQQALGQGPEFLTYFQNEAQLDKSGLPSDRFFAERPEGSVSTLKIQRTQQEDSAVYLCASSLAGTNYGYTFGSGTRLTVV.

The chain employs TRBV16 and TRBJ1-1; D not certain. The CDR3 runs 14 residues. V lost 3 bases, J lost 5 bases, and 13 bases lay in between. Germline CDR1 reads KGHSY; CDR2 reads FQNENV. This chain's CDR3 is CASSQQEGGTEAFF. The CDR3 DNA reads TGTGCCAGCAGCCAGCAGGAGGGAGGGACTGAAGCTTTCTTT.

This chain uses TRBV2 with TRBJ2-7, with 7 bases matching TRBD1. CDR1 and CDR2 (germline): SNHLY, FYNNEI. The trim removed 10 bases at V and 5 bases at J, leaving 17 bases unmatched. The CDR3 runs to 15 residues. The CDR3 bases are TGTGCCATCGGAGAAGCCGGGACAGACTATGACGAGCAGTACTTC. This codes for CAIGEAGTDYDEQYF.

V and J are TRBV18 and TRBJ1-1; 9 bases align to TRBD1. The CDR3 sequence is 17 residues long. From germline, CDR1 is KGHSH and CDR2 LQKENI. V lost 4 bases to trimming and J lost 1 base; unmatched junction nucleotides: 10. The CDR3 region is CASSRNPTGGANTEAFF. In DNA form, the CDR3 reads TGTGCCAGCTCACGAAACCCCACAGGGGGCGCGAACACTGAAGCTTTCTTT. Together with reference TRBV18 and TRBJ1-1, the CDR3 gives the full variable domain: NAGVMQNPRHLVRRRGQEARLRCSPMKGHSHVYWYRQLPEEGLKFMVYLQKENIIDESGMPKERFSAEFPKEGPSILRIQQVVRGDSAAYFCASSRNPTGGANTEAFFGQGTRLTVV.

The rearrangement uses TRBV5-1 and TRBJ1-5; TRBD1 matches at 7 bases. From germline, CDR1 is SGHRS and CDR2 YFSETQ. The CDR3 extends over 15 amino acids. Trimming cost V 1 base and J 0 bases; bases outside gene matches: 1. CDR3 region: CASSLTGDSNQPQHF. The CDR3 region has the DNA TGCGCCAGCAGCTTGACAGGGGATAGCAATCAGCCCCAGCATTTT.

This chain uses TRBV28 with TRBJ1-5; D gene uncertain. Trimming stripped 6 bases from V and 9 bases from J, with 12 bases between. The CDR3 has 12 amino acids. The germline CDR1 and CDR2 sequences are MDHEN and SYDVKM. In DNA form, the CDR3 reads TGTGCCAGCAGGACGAATCTAGGGCCCCAGCATTTT. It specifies CASRTNLGPQHF.